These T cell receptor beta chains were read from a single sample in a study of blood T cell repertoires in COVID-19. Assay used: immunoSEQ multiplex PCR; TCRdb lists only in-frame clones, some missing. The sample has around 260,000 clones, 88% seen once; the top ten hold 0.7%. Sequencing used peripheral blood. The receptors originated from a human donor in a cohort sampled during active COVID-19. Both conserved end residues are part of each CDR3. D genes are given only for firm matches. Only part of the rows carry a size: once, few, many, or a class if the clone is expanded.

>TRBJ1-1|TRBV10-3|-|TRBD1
TGTGCCATCAACAGCCGGACAGGGGTTAGAACTGAAGCTTTCTTT
CAINSRTGVRTEAFF
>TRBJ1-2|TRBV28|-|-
TGTGCCAGCAGTTATGGAGCAGGGCACTATGGCTACACCTTC
CASSYGAGHYGYTF
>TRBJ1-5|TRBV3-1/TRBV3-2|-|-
TGTGCCAGCAGCCCCCTTAGGGGGTACAATCAGCCCCAGCATTTT
CASSPLRGYNQPQHF
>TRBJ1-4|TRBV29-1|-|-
TGCAGCGTTACGGGACTCGAATTCAGGGCTAATGAAAAACTGTTTTTT
CSVTGLEFRANEKLFF
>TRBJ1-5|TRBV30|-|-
TGTGCCTGGAGGGGGCAGGATGGACAGCCCCAGCATTTT
CAWRGQDGQPQHF
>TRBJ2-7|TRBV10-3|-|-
TGTGCCATCAGTGCCCGACAGAACTCCTACGAGCAGTACTTC
CAISARQNSYEQYF
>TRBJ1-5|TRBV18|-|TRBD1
TGTGCCAGCTCACGAGACGGGACAGATAATCAGCCCCAGCATTTT
CASSRDGTDNQPQHF
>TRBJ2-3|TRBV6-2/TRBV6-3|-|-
TGTGCCAGCAGTTACTCGAGGACACTAGATACGCAGTATTTT
CASSYSRTLDTQYF
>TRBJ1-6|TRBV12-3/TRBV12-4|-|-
TGTGCCAGCAGAGGAACAGGACCCCTCCACTTT
CASRGTGPLHF
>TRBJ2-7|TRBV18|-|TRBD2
TGTGCCACCCACACTTCGGGGGGAAGCTCCTACGAGCAGTACTTC
CATHTSGGSSYEQYF
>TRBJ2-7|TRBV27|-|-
TGTGCCAGCAGTTTATCCGTAGGAGGGGGCTCGTGGGAGCAGTACTTC
CASSLSVGGGSWEQYF
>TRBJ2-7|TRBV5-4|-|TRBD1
TGTGCCAGCAGCCCTCGGTCCGGACAGGGGGCTTACGAGCAGTACTTC
CASSPRSGQGAYEQYF
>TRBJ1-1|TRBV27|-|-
TGTGCCAGCAGTAGAACAGGGACTGAAGCTTTCTTT
CASSRTGTEAFF
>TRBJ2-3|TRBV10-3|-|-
TGTGCCATCAGTGGGGGGGTCCGCCTGCGGGAAGATACGCAGTATTTT
CAISGGVRLREDTQYF
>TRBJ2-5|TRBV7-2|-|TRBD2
TGTGCCAGCAGCTTAAATAGCGGGGAGGAGACCCAGTACTTC
CASSLNSGEETQYF
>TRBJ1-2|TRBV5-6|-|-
TGTGCCAGCAGCTTCTACGACAGACCCGGGGGTAGAGGCTACACCTTC
CASSFYDRPGGRGYTF
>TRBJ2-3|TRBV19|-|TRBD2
TGTGCCAGTAGTCCACTAGCGGGGGTTAGCACAGATACGCAGTATTTT
CASSPLAGVSTDTQYF
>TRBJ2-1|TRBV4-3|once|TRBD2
TGCGCCAGCAGCCAAGATAACCTAGCGGGGGTGAATGAGCAGTTCTTC
CASSQDNLAGVNEQFF
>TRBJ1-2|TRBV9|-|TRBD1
TGTGCCAGCAGCGCTCCGCGGGACAGGAGTTCGCCCTATGGCTACACCTTC
CASSAPRDRSSPYGYTF
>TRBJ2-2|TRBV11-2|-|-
TGTGCCAGCAGCGTCTTCGGGGGGAACACCGGGGAGCTGTTTTTT
CASSVFGGNTGELFF
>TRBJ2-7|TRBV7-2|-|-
TGTGCCAGCAGCTTCTCTAGCGACTACGAGCAGTACTTC
CASSFSSDYEQYF
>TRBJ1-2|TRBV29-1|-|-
TGCAGCGTACAAACAGGGATTGAGGGCTACACCTTC
CSVQTGIEGYTF
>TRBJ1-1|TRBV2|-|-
TGTGCCAGCAGTGAGATTCGGTACACTGAAGCTTTCTTT
CASSEIRYTEAFF
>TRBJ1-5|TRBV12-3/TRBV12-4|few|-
TGTGCCAGCACCTATAGCAATCAGCCCCAGCATTTT
CASTYSNQPQHF
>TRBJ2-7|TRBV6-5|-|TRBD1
TGTGCCAGCAGTTACTCCCGACAGGGCCCGCGGGAGCAGTACTTC
CASSYSRQGPREQYF
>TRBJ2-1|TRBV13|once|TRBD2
TGTGCCAGCAGCTTAGAGGGACTAGCGGGATTTTATCTATACAATGAGCAGTTCTTC
CASSLEGLAGFYLYNEQFF
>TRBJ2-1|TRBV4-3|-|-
TGCGCCAGCAGCCAGGTATCAGGTGAGCAGTTCTTC
CASSQVSGEQFF
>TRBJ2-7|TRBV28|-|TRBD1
TGTGCCAGCAAGGCAACAGGGGCCCTCTACGAGCAGTACTTC
CASKATGALYEQYF
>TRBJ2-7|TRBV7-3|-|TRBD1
TGTGCCAGCAGTATCGCGGGACAGGGATTTGAAGAGCAGTACTTC
CASSIAGQGFEEQYF
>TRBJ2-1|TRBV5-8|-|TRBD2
TGTGCCAGCAGCCCTAGCGGGGGGACTTACAATGAGCAGTTCTTC
CASSPSGGTYNEQFF
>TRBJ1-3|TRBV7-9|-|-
TGTGCCAGCAGCTCCGACGGGGTAAGCTCTGGAAACACCATATATTTT
CASSSDGVSSGNTIYF
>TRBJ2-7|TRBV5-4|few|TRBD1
TGTGCCAGCAGCCGGGACAGCTACGAGCAGTACTTC
CASSRDSYEQYF
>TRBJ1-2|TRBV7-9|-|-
TGTGCCAGCAGCCCATCGACTGACTATGGCTACACCTTC
CASSPSTDYGYTF
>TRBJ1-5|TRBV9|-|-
TGTGCCAGCAGCGTAGGGGTCGGGTTCGGTCAGCCCCAGCATTTT
CASSVGVGFGQPQHF
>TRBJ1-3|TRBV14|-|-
TGTGCCAGCAGCCAGGCGGTTCTCTCTGGAAACACCATATATTTT
CASSQAVLSGNTIYF
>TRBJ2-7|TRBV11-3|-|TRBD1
TGTGCCAGCAGCTTAGATACGGGACAGGATTACTCCTACGAGCAGTACTTC
CASSLDTGQDYSYEQYF
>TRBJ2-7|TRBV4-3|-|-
TGCGCCAGCAGCCAAGATGAGTCCTACGAGCAGTACTTC
CASSQDESYEQYF
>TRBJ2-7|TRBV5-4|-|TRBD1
TGTGCCAGCAGCTATGGACAGGGGGACTACGAGCAGTACTTC
CASSYGQGDYEQYF
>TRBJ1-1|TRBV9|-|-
TGTGCCAGCAGCGTAGGCGGGGCAGGGACTGAAGCTTTCTTT
CASSVGGAGTEAFF
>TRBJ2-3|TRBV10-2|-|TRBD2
TGCGCCAGCAGTCACTCCCCGGGACTAGCGGGAGTGAGCACAGATACGCAGTATTTT
CASSHSPGLAGVSTDTQYF
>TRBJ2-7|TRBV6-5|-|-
TGTGCCAGCAGGATTCCGCGGGAGCAGTACTTC
CASRIPREQYF
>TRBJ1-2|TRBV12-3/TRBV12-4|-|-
TGTGCCAGCAACCAGAGGCGCGCGGGTGGCTACACCTTC
CASNQRRAGGYTF
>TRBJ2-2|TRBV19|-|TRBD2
TGTGCCAGTAGTATTGGACTAGCGGGGGGACCAGGGACCGGGGAGCTGTTTTTT
CASSIGLAGGPGTGELFF
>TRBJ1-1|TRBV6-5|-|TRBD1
TGTGCCAGCAGCCGCCTCAGACAGGGCACTGAAGCTTTCTTT
CASSRLRQGTEAFF
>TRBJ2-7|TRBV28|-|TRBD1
TGTGCCAGCAGTCCCCCGCAGGGGGCTGGGTACGAGCAGTACTTC
CASSPPQGAGYEQYF
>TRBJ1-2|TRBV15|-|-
TGTGCCACCAGCAGAGTCGGGTTTGGGGGCTACACCTTC
CATSRVGFGGYTF
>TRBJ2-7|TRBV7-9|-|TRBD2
TGTGCCAGCGGTTCCAAACATTTCCAGCGGGAGATTACCTACGAGCAGTACTTC
CASGSKHFQREITYEQYF
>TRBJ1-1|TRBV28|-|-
TGTGCCAGCGAACGGGGGGCGAAGGGCACTGAAGCTTTCTTT
CASERGAKGTEAFF
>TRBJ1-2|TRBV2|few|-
TGTGCCAGCAGTGAAGCGTACGGAAAGGCTGGAGGGGGCTACACCTTC
CASSEAYGKAGGGYTF
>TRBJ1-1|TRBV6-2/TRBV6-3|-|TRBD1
TGTGCCAGCAGTTACCGGGACAGGGGGCCGAACACTGAAGCTTTCTTT
CASSYRDRGPNTEAFF
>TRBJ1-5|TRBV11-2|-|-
TGTGCCAGCAGCCCAGGACGGCAGACGGGGGGCAATCAGCCCCAGCATTTT
CASSPGRQTGGNQPQHF
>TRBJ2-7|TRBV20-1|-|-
TGCAGTGCTAGTAGTCCCCTGACAGACTCCTACGAGCAGTACTTC
CSASSPLTDSYEQYF
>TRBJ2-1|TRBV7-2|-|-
TGTGCCAGCAGCCTTTCTTCCTACAATGAGCAGTTCTTC
CASSLSSYNEQFF
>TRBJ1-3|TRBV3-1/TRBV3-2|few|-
TGTGCCAGCAGCTCCGTTGGGGGACATTTAGGAAACACCATATATTTT
CASSSVGGHLGNTIYF
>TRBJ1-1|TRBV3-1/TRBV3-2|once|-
TGTGCCAGCAGCCAGGGGGGGACTGAAGCTTTCTTT
CASSQGGTEAFF
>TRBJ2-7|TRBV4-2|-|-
TGTGCCAGCAGCTATAGCGGATACGAGCAGTACTTC
CASSYSGYEQYF
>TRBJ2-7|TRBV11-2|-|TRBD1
TGTGCCAGCAGCTGGATTGATAAGGGACAGTCCTACGAGCAGTACTTC
CASSWIDKGQSYEQYF
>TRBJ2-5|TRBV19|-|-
TGTGCCAGTAGTATAGATCCCGGGTTTCAAGAGACCCAGTACTTC
CASSIDPGFQETQYF
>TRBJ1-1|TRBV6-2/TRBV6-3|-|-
TGTGCCAGCAGTTCCTGGAACACTGAAGCTTTCTTT
CASSSWNTEAFF